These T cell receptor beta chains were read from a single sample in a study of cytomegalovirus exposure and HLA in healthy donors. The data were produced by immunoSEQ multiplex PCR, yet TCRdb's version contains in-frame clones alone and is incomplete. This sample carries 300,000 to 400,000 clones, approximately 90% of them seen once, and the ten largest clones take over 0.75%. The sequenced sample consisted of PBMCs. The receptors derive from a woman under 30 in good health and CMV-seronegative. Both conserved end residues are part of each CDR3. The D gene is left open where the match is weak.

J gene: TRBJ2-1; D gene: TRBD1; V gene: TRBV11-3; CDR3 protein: CASSRGTGNYNEQFF
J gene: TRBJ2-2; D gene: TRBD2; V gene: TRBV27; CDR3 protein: CASSWTSGSIWTGELFF
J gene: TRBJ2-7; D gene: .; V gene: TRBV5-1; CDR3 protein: CASSRSDFFSSYEQYF
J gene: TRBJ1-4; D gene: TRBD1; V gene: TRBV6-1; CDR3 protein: CASSERTGRLFF
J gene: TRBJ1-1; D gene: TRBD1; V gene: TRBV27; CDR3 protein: CASRSRDRATKAFF
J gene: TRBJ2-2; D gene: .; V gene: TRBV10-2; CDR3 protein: CAPRFSRRGTGELFF
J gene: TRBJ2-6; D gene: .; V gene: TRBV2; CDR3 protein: CAISLPGANVLTF
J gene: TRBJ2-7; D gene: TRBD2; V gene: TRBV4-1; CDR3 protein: CASSYASGPSYEQYF
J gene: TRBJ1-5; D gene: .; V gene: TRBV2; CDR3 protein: CASSEPKTGTSNQPQHF
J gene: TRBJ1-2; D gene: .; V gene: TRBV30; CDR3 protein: CAWSAPTGLTTRGGYTF
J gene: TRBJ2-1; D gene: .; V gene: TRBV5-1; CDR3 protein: CASSPTGYYNEQFF
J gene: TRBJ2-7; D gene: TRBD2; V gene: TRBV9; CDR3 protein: CASSVGREFTYEQYF
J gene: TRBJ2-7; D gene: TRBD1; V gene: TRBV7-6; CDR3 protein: CASSLGAGGSYEQYF
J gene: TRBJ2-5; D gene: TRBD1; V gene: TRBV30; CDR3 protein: CAWRPGTGAFQETQYF
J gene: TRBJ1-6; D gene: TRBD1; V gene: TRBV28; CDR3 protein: CASSSPRDRGRSPLHF
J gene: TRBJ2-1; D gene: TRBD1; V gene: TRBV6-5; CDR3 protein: CASSYAYRGLGNEQFF
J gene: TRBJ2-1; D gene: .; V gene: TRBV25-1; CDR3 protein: CASSGGVSYNEQFF
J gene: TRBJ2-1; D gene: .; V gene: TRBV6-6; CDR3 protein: CASSYSPWHQVF
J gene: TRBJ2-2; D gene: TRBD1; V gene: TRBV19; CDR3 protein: CASSKIGTGNTGELFF
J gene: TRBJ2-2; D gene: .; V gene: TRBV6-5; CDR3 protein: CASSLDYNTGELFF
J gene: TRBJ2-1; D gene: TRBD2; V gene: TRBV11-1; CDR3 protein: CASSSIAGGRPNEQFF
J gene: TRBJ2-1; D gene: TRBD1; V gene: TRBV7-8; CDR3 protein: CASSSPRNRGFYNEQFF
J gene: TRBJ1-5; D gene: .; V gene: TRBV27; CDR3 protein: CASSLSRGGQPQHF
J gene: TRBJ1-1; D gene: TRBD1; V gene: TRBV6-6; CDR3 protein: CASSYSGQGSTEAFF
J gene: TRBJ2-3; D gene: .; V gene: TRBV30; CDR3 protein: CAWSRGTDTQYF
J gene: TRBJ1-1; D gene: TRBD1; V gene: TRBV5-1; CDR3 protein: CASSATGVSTEAFF
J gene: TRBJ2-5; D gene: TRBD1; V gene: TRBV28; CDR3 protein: CASSRNRGYQETQYF
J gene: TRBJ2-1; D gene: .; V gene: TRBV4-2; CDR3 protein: CASSQSVSGYNEQFF
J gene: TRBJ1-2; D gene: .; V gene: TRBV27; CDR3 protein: CASSLSGLSGYTF
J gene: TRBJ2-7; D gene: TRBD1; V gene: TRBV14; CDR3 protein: CASSFGQGASYEQYF
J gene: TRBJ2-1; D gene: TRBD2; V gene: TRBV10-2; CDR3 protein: CASSESLLAGEEQFF
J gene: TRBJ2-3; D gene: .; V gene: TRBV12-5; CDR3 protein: CASGLSGAGTDTQYF
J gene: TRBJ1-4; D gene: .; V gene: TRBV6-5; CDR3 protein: CASSWSGSEKLFF
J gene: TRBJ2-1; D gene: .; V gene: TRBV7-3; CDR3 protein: CASSLNGALSSYNEQFF
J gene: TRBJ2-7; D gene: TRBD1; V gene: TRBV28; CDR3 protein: CASRDRVLEQYF
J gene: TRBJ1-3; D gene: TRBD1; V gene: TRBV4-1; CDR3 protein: CASSPRDRAESGNTIYF
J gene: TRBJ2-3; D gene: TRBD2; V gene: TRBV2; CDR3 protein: CASSEGLAGGDTQYF
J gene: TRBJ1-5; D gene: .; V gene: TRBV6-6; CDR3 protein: CASSSEGGANQPQHF
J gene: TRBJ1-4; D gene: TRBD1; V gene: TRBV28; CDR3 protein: CASSLRTGGGDEKLFF
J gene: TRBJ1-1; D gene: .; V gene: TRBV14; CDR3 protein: CASSPPRNRMNTEAFF
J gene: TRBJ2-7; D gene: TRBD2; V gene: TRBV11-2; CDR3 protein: CASSTRAPGTTGAYEQYF